The 14 T cell receptor beta chains below were found in one sample sequenced in a study of cytomegalovirus exposure and HLA in healthy donors. Primers included in the PCR were 60 Vbeta and 13 Jbeta primers. The table came from immunoSEQ multiplex PCR; TCRdb's copy has only in-frame clones and leaves some out. The sample yields 100,000 to 150,000 clones, less than 80% seen once. The sequencing sample was made of PBMCs. These receptors were collected from a man aged 25 to 40 in good health and CMV-seronegative.

This clone was counted a single time. The rearrangement links TRBV7-6 to TRBJ1-3, with D possibly matching TRBD1 (5 bases). The CDR3 runs to 17 residues. Trimming removed 0 bases at V and 10 bases at J, with 22 bases between. Germline CDR1 reads SGHVS; CDR2 reads FNYEAQ. Here the CDR3 DNA reads TGTGCCAGCAGCTTAGCGGGTCACGGCGAGTTCCCAGGGACCATATATTTT. This gives the protein CASSLAGHGEFPGTIYF.

V gene TRBV4-1 combines with J gene TRBJ1-6; TRBD1 matches 7 bases. V lost 4 bases, J lost 10 bases, and 10 bases stayed unmatched. CDR1 is MGHRA and CDR2 is YSYEKL in the germline V gene. The CDR3 is 15 residues long. In DNA, the CDR3 is TGCGCCAGCAGCCCCCCAGGGGGGACACAGTCACCCCTCCACTTT. Amino acid sequence: CASSPPGGTQSPLHF.

The chain couples TRBV27 to TRBJ1-5; 9 nucleotides line up with TRBD1. Germline trimming cut 5 bases from V and 6 bases from J; bases unmatched to any gene: 5. The CDR3 has 14 amino acids. From germline, CDR1 is MNHEY and CDR2 SMNVEV (reference sequence). This chain's CDR3 is CASSGTGTGQPQHF. The CDR3 DNA sequence: TGTGCCAGCAGTGGGACAGGGACTGGTCAGCCCCAGCATTTT.

The V and J genes are TRBV5-1 and TRBJ1-2; TRBD1 might be the D (5 bases). With 0 bases removed from V and 8 bases from J, the gap between germline ends came to 14 bases. Germline CDR1 is SGHRS and CDR2 is YFSETQ. CDR3 length equals 14 residues. The CDR3 bases are TGCGCCAGCAGCTTGGACGGCAGGGTTTACGGCTACACCTTC. Translated: CASSLDGRVYGYTF.

This clone was observed a single time. The chain uses TRBV6-4 and TRBJ2-1; D uncertain. The V end lost 6 bases, the J end lost 11 bases, and 26 bases lay between the germline ends. CDR3 size: 16 residues. Germline V gene data show CDR1 as MRHNA and CDR2 as SNTAGT. In DNA, the CDR3 is TGTGCCAGCAGCGACGAAGGTGTTAGCCTCTTTAGGCAGCAGTTCTTC. Amino acids: CASSDEGVSLFRQQFF.

The J gene is TRBJ2-7, the V gene TRBV4-2; perhaps TRBD1 as D (5 bases). Trimming left V 0 bases short and J 1 base short, with 16 bases between. The CDR3 loop spans 17 amino acids. Per germline, CDR1 LGHNA and CDR2 YNFKEQ. The CDR3 nucleotides read TGTGCCAGCAGCCAAGATGCGGCTCGGCAGGGTTCCTACGAGCAGTACTTC. It yields the protein CASSQDAARQGSYEQYF.

The chain combines TRBV6-1 with TRBJ1-2, with 10 nucleotides matching TRBD1. Unmatched junction bases numbered 8, after V lost 4 bases and J lost 6 bases. Germline V lookup: CDR1 MNHNS, CDR2 SASEGT. CDR3 length: 15 residues. The CDR3 DNA is TGTGCCAGCAGTGTTGAATGGACAGGGGGAGATGGCTACACCTTC. It translates to CASSVEWTGGDGYTF.

This chain connects TRBV6-6 to TRBJ2-5; 8 bases are shared with TRBD1. The tail of the sequence fits TRBJ2-7 better, so the J call may be wrong. This CDR3 is 15 amino acids long. Germline CDR1 and CDR2: MNHNY and SVGAGI (reference sequence). DNA for the CDR3: TGTGCCAGCGGCAACCGGGACAGGATCTCCTACGAGCAGTACTTC. Protein: CASGNRDRISYEQYF.

The chain has TRBV2 and TRBJ1-1; D is ambiguous. The CDR3 has 13 residues. CDR1 and CDR2 (germline): SNHLY, FYNNEI. V lost 6 bases, J lost 1 base, and 9 bases lay in between. The CDR3 region has the DNA TGTGCCAGCAGGGAGGTTTGGAACACTGAAGCTTTCTTT. This gives the protein CASREVWNTEAFF.

V and J are TRBV7-9 and TRBJ1-5; perhaps TRBD1 as D (6 bases). Germline V gives CDR1 SEHNR, CDR2 FQNEAQ (reference sequence). The CDR3 extends over 14 amino acids. The V end lost 4 bases, the J end lost 6 bases, and 13 bases lay between the germline ends. As DNA, the CDR3 is TGTGCCAGCAGCTGGGACAATTCACGTCAGCCCCAGCATTTT. Translated, it gives CASSWDNSRQPQHF.

This rearrangement joins TRBV7-2 to TRBJ2-7, with TRBD1 identical over 8 bases. The CDR3 is 14 amino acids. V was clipped by 5 bases and J by 3 bases; unmatched bases: 6. Germline V gene sequence: CDR1 SGHTA, CDR2 FQGNSA. The CDR3 reads CASSPGQGRYEQYF. For the CDR3, the DNA is TGTGCCAGCAGCCCCGGACAGGGACGCTACGAGCAGTACTTC.

This chain uses TRBV9 with TRBJ2-5; 10 nucleotides line up with TRBD2. Per germline, CDR1 SGDLS and CDR2 YYNGEE. V gave up 3 bases and J gave up 5 bases; unmatched junction bases: 10. The CDR3 loop spans 16 amino acids. In DNA form, the CDR3 reads TGTGCCAGCAGCGCGGGGAGCGGGGGGGGCCGGGAGACCCAGTACTTC. Its translation is CASSAGSGGGRETQYF.

This chain connects TRBV28 to TRBJ1-6; D call uncertain. Germline assignment: CDR1 MDHEN and CDR2 SYDVKM. Trimming removed 5 bases at V and 0 bases at J, with 14 bases between. CDR3 length: 17 amino acids. DNA for the CDR3: TGTGCCAGCAGTCCCTCCTTCCTTAGCTCCTATAATTCACCCCTCCACTTT. As protein: CASSPSFLSSYNSPLHF.

This chain joins TRBV19 and TRBJ1-1; TRBD1 matches at 7 bases. The CDR3 totals 14 residues. The trim removed 10 bases at V and 0 bases at J, leaving 8 bases unmatched. The germline V gene has CDR1 LNHDA and CDR2 SQIVND (reference sequence). CDR3 sequence reads: CATNQGQVNTEAFF. CDR3 DNA: TGTGCCACCAATCAAGGACAGGTGAACACTGAAGCTTTCTTT.